Given below is one TCR beta chain in context. Original processing methods: Nucleated cell number was recorded as an estimate derived from reference gene primer amplification. The protocol was immunoSEQ multiplex PCR, while the TCRdb copy is restricted to in-frame clones and leaves out a portion. That table is the source of V, J and clone size, and D and trimming were worked out from the DNA. The sample shows about 210,000 clones, more than 70% of them seen only once. The data belong to a study of blood T cell repertoires in COVID-19. Looked up from germline, CDR1 is SGHRS and CDR2 is YFSETQ. This CDR3 contains 15 residues. The V and J ends lost 0 bases and 2 bases respectively, with 11 bases between them.

V usage is TRBV5-1 and J usage is TRBJ1-1; no clear D gene. The TCR sequence derives from a man younger than 45 with acute COVID-19. The sequenced sample consisted of PBMCs or T cells enriched from blood (not recorded which). CDR3 sequence (DNA): TGCGCCAGCAGCTTGGGGTCAGACTTCAACACTGAAGCTTTCTTT. It is translated as CASSLGSDFNTEAFF.